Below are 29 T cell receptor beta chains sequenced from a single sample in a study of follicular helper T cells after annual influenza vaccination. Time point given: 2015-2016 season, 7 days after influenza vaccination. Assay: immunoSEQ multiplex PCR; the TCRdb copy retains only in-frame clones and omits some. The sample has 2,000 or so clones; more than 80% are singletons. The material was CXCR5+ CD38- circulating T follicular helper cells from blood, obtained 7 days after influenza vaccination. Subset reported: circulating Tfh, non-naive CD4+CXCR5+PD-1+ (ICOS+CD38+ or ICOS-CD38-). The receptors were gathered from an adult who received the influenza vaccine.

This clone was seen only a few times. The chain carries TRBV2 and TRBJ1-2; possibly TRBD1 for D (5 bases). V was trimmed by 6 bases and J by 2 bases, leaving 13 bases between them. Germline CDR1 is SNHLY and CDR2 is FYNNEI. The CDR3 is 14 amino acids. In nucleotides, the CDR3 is TGTGCCAGCAGGGAGGCAGGGAAGAACTATGGCTACACCTTC. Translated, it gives CASREAGKNYGYTF.

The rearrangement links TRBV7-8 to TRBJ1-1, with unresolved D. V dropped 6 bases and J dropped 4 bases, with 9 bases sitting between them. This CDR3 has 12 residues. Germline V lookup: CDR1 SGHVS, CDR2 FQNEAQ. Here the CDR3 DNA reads TGTGCCAGCAGAAGAGACGGCACTGAAGCTTTCTTT. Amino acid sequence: CASRRDGTEAFF.

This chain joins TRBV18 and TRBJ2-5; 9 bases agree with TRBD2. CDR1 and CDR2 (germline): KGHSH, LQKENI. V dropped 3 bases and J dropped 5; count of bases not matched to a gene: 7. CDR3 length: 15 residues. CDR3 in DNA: TGTGCCAGCTCACCGGGACTAGCCGGCGGGGAGACCCAGTACTTC. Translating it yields CASSPGLAGGETQYF.

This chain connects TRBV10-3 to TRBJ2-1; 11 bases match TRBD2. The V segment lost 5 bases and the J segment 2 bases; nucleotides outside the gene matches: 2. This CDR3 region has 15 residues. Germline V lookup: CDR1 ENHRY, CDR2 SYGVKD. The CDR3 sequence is CAISFSGRAYNEQFF. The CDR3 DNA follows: TGTGCCATCAGTTTTAGCGGGAGGGCCTACAATGAGCAGTTCTTC.

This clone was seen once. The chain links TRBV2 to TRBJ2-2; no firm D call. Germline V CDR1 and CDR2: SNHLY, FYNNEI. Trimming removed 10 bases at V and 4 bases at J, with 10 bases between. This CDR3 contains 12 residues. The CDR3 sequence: CAILRLTGELFF. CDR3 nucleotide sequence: TGTGCCATCCTGAGGCTCACCGGGGAGCTGTTTTTT. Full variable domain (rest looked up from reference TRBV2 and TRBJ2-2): EPEVTQTPSHQVTQMGQEVILRCVPISNHLYFYWYRQILGQKVEFLVSFYNNEISEKSEIFDDQFSVERPDGSNFTLKIRSTKLEDSAMYFCAILRLTGELFFGEGSRLTVL.

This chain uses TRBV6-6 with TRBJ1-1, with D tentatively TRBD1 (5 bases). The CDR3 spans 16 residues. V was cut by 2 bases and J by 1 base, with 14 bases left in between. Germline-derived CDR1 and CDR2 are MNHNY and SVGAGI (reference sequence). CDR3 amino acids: CASSYRGGGGNTEAFF. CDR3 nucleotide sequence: TGTGCCAGCAGTTACCGGGGTGGTGGGGGGAACACTGAAGCTTTCTTT.

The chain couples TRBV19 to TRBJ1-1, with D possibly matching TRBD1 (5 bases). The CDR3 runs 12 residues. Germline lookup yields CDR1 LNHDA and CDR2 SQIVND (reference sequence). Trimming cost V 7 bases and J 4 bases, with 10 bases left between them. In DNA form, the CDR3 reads TGTGCCAGTAAGGGCGGGGGCACTGAAGCTTTCTTT. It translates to CASKGGGTEAFF. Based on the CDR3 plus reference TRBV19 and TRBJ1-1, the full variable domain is DGGITQSPKYLFRKEGQNVTLSCEQNLNHDAMYWYRQDPGQGLRLIYYSQIVNDFQKGDIAEGYSVSREKKESFPLTVTSAQKNPTAFYLCASKGGGTEAFFGQGTRLTVV.

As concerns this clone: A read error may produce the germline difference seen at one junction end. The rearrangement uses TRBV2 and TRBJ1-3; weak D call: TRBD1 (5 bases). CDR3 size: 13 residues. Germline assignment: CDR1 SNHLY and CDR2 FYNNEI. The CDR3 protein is CVSRLTPSGHPGF. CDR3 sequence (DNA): TGTGTCAGCAGGCTCACCCCAAGCGGACACCCGGGTTTT.

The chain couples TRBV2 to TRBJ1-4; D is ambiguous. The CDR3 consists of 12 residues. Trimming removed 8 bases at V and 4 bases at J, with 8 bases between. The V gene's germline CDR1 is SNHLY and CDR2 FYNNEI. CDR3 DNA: TGTGCCAGCCACGGGGATAATGAAAAACTGTTTTTT. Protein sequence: CASHGDNEKLFF.

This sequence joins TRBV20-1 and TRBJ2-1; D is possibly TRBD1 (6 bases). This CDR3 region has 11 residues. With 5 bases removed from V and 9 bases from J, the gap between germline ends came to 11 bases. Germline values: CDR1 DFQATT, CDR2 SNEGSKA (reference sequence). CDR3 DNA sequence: TGCAGTGCTGCAGACAGGCTTGAGCAGTTCTTC. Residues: CSAADRLEQFF.

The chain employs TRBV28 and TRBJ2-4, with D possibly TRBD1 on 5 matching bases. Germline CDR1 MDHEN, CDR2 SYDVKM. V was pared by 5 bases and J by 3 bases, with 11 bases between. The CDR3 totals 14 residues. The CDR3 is CASSARQGKNIQYF. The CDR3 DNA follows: TGTGCCAGCAGTGCCCGGCAGGGCAAAAACATTCAGTACTTC.

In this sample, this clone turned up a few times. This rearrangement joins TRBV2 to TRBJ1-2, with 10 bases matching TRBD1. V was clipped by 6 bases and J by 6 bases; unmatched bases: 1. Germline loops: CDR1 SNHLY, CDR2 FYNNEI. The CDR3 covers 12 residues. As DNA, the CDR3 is TGTGCCAGCAGCGGGACAGGGGATGGCTACACCTTC. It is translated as CASSGTGDGYTF. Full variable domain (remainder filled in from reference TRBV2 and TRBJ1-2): EPEVTQTPSHQVTQMGQEVILRCVPISNHLYFYWYRQILGQKVEFLVSFYNNEISEKSEIFDDQFSVERPDGSNFTLKIRSTKLEDSAMYFCASSGTGDGYTFGSGTRLTVV.

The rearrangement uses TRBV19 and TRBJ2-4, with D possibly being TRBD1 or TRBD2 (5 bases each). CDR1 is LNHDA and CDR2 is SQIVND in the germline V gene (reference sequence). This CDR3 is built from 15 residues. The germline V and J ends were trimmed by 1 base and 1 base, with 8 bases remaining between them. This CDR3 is CASSIGGRAKNIQYF. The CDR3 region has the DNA TGTGCCAGTAGTATAGGGGGACGGGCCAAAAACATTCAGTACTTC.

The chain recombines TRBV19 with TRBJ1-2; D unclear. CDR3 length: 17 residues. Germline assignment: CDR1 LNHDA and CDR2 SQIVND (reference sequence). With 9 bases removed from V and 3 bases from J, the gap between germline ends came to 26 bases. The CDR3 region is CASHARFRTPYYYGYTF. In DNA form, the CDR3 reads TGTGCCAGCCATGCTCGGTTCAGGACCCCTTATTACTATGGCTACACCTTC.

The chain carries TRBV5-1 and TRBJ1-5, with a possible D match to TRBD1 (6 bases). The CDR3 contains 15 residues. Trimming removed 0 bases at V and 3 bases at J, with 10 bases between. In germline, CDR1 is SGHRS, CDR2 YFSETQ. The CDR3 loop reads CASSLGTGFNQPQHF. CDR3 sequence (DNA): TGCGCCAGCAGCTTGGGTACAGGGTTCAATCAGCCCCAGCATTTT. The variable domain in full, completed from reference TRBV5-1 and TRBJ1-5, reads KAGVTQTPRYLIKTRGQQVTLSCSPISGHRSVSWYQQTPGQGLQFLFEYFSETQRNKGNFPGRFSGRQFSNSRSEMNVSTLELGDSALYLCASSLGTGFNQPQHFGDGTRLSIL.

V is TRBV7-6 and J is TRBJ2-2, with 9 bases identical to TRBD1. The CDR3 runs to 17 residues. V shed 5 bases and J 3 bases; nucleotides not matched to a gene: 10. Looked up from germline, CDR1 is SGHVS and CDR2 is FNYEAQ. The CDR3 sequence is CASSIRNRGPDTGELFF. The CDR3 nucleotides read TGTGCCAGCAGCATACGAAACAGGGGGCCCGACACCGGGGAGCTGTTTTTT.

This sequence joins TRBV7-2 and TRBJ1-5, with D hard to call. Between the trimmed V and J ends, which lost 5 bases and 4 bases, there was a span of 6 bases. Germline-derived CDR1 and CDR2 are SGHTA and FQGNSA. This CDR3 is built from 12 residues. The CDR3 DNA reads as TGTGCCAGCAGCAGACATAATCAGCCCCAGCATTTT. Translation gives CASSRHNQPQHF.

The CDR3 bases are TGTGCCAGCAGCGTATCCGGGACTAGCACAGATACGCAGTATTTT. Residues: CASSVSGTSTDTQYF. The chain employs TRBV9 and TRBJ2-3; TRBD2 might be the D (6 bases). The germline V and J ends were trimmed by 1 base and 0 bases, with 9 bases remaining between them. CDR3 size: 15 residues. Germline V lookup: CDR1 SGDLS, CDR2 YYNGEE.

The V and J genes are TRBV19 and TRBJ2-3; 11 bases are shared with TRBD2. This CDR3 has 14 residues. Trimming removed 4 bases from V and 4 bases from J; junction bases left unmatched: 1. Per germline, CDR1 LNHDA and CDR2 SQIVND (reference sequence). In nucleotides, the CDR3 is TGTGCCAGTAGTACACTAGCGGGAGCAGATACGCAGTATTTT. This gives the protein CASSTLAGADTQYF.

CDR3 residues: CASSQEGAGNQETQYF. CDR3 sequence (DNA): TGTGCCAGCAGCCAAGAGGGGGCGGGGAACCAAGAGACCCAGTACTTC. The J gene is TRBJ2-5, the V gene TRBV4-2; perhaps D is TRBD1 or TRBD2 (6 bases each). Germline V gene lookup returns CDR1 LGHNA and CDR2 YNFKEQ. Trimming left V 0 bases short and J 0 bases short, with 11 bases between. CDR3 size: 16 residues.

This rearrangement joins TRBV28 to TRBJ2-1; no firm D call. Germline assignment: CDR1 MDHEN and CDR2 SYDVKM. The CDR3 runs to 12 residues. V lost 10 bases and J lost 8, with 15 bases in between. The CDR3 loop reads CATQYLMDEQFF. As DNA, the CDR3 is TGTGCCACCCAATACCTTATGGATGAGCAGTTCTTC.

The CDR3: CASSQPGGTGNTIYF. The CDR3 DNA reads as TGCGCCAGCAGCCAGCCCGGCGGGACTGGAAACACCATATATTTT. The chain employs TRBV4-1 and TRBJ1-3; D is unclear. V lost 3 bases and J lost 2, with 11 bases in between. Germline V lookup: CDR1 MGHRA, CDR2 YSYEKL. The CDR3 has 15 amino acids.

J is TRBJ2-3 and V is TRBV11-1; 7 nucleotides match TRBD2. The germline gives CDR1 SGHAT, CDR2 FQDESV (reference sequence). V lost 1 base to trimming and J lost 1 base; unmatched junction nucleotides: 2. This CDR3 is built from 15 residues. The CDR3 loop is CASSLGGRGTDTQYF. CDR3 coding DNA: TGTGCCAGCAGCTTAGGCGGGAGAGGCACAGATACGCAGTATTTT.

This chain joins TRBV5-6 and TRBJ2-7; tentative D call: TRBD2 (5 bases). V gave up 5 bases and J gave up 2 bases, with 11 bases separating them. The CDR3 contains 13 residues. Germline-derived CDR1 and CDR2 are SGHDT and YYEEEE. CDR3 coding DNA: TGTGCCAGCAGACTCCGGGGAGCCTACGAGCAGTACTTC. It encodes CASRLRGAYEQYF.

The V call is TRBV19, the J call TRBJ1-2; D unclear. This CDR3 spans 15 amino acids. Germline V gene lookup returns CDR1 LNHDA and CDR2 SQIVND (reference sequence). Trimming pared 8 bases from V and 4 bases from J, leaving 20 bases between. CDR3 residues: CASSSELRGIYGYTF. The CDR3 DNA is TGTGCCAGTTCCTCTGAGCTCCGGGGAATCTATGGCTACACCTTC. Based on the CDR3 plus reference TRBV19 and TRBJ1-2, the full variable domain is DGGITQSPKYLFRKEGQNVTLSCEQNLNHDAMYWYRQDPGQGLRLIYYSQIVNDFQKGDIAEGYSVSREKKESFPLTVTSAQKNPTAFYLCASSSELRGIYGYTFGSGTRLTVV.

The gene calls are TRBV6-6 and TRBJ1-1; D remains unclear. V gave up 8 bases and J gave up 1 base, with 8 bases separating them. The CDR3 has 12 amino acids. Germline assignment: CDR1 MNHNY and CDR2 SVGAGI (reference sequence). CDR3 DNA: TGTGCCAGCCGACACCCGAACACTGAAGCTTTCTTT. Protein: CASRHPNTEAFF.

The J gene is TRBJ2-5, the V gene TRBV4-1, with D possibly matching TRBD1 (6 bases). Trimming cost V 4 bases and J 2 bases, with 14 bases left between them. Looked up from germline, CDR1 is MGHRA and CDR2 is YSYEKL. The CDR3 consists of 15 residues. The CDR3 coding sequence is TGCGCCAGCAGCCTTTCCGGGACACCTCAAGAGACCCAGTACTTC. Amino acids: CASSLSGTPQETQYF.

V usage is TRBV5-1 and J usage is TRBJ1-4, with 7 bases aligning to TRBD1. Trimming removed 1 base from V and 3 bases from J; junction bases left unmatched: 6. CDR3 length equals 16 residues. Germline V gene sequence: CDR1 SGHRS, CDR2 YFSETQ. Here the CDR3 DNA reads TGCGCCAGCAGCTTGATATCGGGACAGCCTAATGAAAAACTGTTTTTT. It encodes CASSLISGQPNEKLFF.

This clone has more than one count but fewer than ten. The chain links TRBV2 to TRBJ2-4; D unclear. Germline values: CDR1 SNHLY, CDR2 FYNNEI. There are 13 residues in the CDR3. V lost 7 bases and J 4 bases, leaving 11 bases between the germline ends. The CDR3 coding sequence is TGTGCCAGCAATGCGAATGCTAAAAACATTCAGTACTTC. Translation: CASNANAKNIQYF.